The TCR beta chain described here comes from a study of T-cell memory formation after mild COVID-19. Study at large: The study found TCR clusters largely donor specific.

TCRdb re-derived calls from the 5' RACE reads in MiXCR, one entry per CDR3 protein. The sample includes approximately 210,000 distinct CDR3 sequences, about 10% of them seen just once. About this clonotype itself: Its antigen is not identified.

With 6 bases removed from V and 4 bases from J, the gap between germline ends came to 13 bases. The germline gives CDR1 SGHKS, CDR2 YYEKEE (reference sequence). The CDR3 is 13 amino acids. Study-wide results and limits: Whether day 37 second-wave clones are SARS-CoV-2-specific was not confirmed. Pre-infection memory showed some responding clones, and this suggested that cross-reactive memory joined. Among CD4+ contracting clones, most were CM and EM, and CD8+ ones EMRA.

Specimen: PBMCs or a T cell subset sorted from them (not recorded which). The clonotype was recovered from a man aged 18-30 years who had mild COVID-19 (a few samples of this study predate the infection). Cell type and time point are not known. The V call is TRBV5-5, the J call TRBJ2-5, with D hard to call. Here the CDR3 reads CASTSDSTETQYF. CDR3 nucleotides: TGTGCCAGCACCTCGGATTCGACAGAGACCCAGTACTTC. Supplemented by reference TRBV5-5 and TRBJ2-5, the full variable domain reads DAGVTQSPTHLIKTRGQQVTLRCSPISGHKSVSWYQQVLGQGPQFIFQYYEKEERGRGNFPDRFSARQFPNYSSELNVNALLLGDSALYLCASTSDSTETQYFGPGTRLLVL.